This T cell receptor beta chain emerged from a study of vaccination effects on CD4 cells after COVID-19. Study in general: A couple of convalescent donors provided samples 16 days and one week before vaccination. Study-wide results and limits: The study enrolled few convalescent patients and sampled no early post-infection timepoints.

The culture ran for 10 to 11 days, and then CD4+ T cells were isolated. Infection dated between March and December 2020, before the Alpha, Beta and Delta variants reached the United States. Data came from immunoSEQ multiplex PCR; TCRdb stores just in-frame clones and leaves some out. The table records more than 60,000 clones, approximately 72% of them present only once. Trimming shortened V by 3 bases and J by 4 bases, and 7 bases separated the two germline ends. There are 13 residues in the CDR3. Germline V gives CDR1 PRHDT, CDR2 FYEKMQ (reference sequence). As to this clone: The target antigen is unknown.

Source: CD4+ T cells from PBMCs cultured without peptide, taken before COVID-19 vaccination. The TCR comes from a human donor who had a prior SARS-CoV-2 infection. This chain joins TRBV13 and TRBJ2-1, with unresolved D. The CDR3 DNA reads as TGTGCCAGCAGCTTCTCCATATACAATGAGCAGTTCTTC. This encodes CASSFSIYNEQFF.